This TCR beta chain was profiled in a study of blood T cell repertoires in COVID-19. Study-wide background: The United States, Italy and Spain were the sources of the acute and convalescent COVID-19 samples. T cells, B-cell-depleted T cells, or PBMCs provided the cDNA or gDNA that served as material.

The CDR3 totals 16 residues. V was clipped by 0 bases and J by 3 bases; unmatched bases: 5. Germline V gene sequence: CDR1 MNHNS, CDR2 SASEGT. Authors' methods: From reference gene primer amplification, estimates of nucleated cell counts were derived. The method was immunoSEQ multiplex PCR; TCRdb's version includes in-frame clones alone and lacks a portion of them. V, J and clone size reflect that table, while D and trimming were determined from the DNA. This sample has about 170,000 clones, with around 83% found just once. Source material: peripheral blood. The V gene is TRBV6-1, the J gene TRBJ2-7, with 10 bases lining up with TRBD2. The receptor's source is a middle-aged man with active or convalescent COVID-19. The CDR3 sequence: CASSEASASGSYEQYF. For the CDR3, the DNA is TGTGCCAGCAGTGAAGCGTCTGCTAGCGGGAGCTACGAGCAGTACTTC.